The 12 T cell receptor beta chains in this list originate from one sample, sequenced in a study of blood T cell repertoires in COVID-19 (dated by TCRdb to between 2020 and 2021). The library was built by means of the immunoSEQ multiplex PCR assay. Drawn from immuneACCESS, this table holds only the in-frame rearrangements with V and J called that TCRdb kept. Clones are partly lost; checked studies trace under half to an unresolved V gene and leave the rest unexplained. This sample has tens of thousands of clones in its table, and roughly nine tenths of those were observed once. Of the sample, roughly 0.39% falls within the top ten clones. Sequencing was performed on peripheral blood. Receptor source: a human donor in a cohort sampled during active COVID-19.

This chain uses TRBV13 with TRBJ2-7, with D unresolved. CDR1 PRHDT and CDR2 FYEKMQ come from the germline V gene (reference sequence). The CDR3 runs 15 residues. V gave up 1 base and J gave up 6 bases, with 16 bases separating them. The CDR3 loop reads CASSLVQLNGGEQYF. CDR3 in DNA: TGTGCCAGCAGCTTAGTCCAGTTAAACGGCGGCGAGCAGTACTTC.

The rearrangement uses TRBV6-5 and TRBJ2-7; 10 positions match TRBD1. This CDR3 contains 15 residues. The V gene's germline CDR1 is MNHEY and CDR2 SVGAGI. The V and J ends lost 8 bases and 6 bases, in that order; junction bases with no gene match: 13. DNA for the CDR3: TGTGCCAGCCTAAAAGGGCCCGGGACAGGGGCCGAGCAGTACTTC. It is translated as CASLKGPGTGAEQYF.

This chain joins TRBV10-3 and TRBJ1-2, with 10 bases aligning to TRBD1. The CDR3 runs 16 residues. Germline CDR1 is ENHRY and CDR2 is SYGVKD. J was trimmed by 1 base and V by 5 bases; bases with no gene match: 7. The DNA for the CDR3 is TGTGCCATCAGTTGGGACAGGGGCCCGGGTAACTATGGCTACACCTTC. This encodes CAISWDRGPGNYGYTF.

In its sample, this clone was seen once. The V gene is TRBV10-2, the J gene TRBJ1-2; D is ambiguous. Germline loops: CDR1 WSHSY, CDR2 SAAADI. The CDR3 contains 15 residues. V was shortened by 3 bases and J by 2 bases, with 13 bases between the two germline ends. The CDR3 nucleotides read TGCGCCAGCAGTGACTCCGGGTCCCTCAACTATGGCTACACCTTC. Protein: CASSDSGSLNYGYTF.

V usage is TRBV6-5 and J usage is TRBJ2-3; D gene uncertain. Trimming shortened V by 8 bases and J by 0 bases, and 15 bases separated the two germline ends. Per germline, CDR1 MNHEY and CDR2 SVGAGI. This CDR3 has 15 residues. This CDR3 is CASPRSTTSTDTQYF. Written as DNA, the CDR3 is TGTGCCAGCCCAAGGTCCACGACTAGCACAGATACGCAGTATTTT.

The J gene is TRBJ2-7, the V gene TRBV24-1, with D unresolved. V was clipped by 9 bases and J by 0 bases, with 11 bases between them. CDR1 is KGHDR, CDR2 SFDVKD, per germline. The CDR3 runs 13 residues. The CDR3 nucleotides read TGTGCCACCTCAAACAAAAACTCCTACGAGCAGTACTTC. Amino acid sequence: CATSNKNSYEQYF.

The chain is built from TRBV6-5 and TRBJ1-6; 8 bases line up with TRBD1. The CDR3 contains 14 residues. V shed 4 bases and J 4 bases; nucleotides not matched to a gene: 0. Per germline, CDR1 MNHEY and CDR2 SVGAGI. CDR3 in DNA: TGTGCCAGCAGTTGGGACAGGTATAATTCACCCCTCCACTTT. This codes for CASSWDRYNSPLHF.

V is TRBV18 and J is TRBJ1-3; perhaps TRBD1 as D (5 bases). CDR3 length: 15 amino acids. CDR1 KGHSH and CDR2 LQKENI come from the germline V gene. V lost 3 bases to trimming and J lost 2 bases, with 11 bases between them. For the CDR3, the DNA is TGTGCCAGCTCACCGGAGTGGGGGGCTGGAAACACCATATATTTT. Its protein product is CASSPEWGAGNTIYF.

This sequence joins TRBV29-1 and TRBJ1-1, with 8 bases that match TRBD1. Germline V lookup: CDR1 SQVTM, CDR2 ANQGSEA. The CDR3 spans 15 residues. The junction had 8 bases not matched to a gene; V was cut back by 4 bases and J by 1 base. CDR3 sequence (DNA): TGCAGCGTTGGAGGACAGGGCGCTGAGAACACTGAAGCTTTCTTT. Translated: CSVGGQGAENTEAFF.

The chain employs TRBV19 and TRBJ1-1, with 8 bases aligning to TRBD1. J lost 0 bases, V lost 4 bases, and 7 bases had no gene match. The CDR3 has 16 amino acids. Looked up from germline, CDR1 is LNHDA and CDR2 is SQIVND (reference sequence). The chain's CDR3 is CASSTSRTGLNTEAFF. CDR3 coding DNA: TGTGCCAGTAGTACTTCTAGGACAGGGCTGAACACTGAAGCTTTCTTT.

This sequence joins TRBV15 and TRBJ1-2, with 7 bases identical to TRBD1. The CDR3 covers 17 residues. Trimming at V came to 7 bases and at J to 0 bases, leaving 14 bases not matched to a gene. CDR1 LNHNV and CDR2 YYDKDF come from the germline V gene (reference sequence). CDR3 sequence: CATTDFSDRASNYGYTF. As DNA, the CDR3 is TGTGCCACCACCGACTTTAGCGACAGGGCTTCTAACTATGGCTACACCTTC.

Here the CDR3 DNA reads TGTGCCAGCAGCCAGCGGGCCGTTTCCTACGAGCAGTACTTC. Translated: CASSQRAVSYEQYF. V is TRBV27 and J is TRBJ2-7; TRBD2 might be the D (6 bases). The CDR3 runs 14 residues. Deletions cut 6 bases from V and 1 base from J, with 13 bases between. The germline V gene has CDR1 MNHEY and CDR2 SMNVEV (reference sequence).